This TCR beta chain was identified in a study of identical twins. TCRdb re-called the 5' RACE reads with MiXCR, one entry per CDR3 protein. Of around 960,000 distinct CDR3 sequences in the sample, about 12% were seen once. The CDR3 extends over 14 amino acids. The germline CDR1 and CDR2 sequences are MNHEY and SVGEGT. Deletions cut 8 bases from V and 3 bases from J, with 13 bases between. This clonotype was seen a few times. Another study also made use of these data, one on yellow fever vaccine responses in identical twins.

The sequence was collected from a woman between 18 and 29 years old in good health. The J gene is TRBJ2-2, the V gene TRBV6-2 or TRBV6-3; D is ambiguous. The sequencing sample was made of PBMCs. The CDR3 sequence is CASSHRRYTGELFF. The DNA for the CDR3 is TGTGCCAGCTCCCACAGACGGTACACCGGGGAGCTGTTTTTT.